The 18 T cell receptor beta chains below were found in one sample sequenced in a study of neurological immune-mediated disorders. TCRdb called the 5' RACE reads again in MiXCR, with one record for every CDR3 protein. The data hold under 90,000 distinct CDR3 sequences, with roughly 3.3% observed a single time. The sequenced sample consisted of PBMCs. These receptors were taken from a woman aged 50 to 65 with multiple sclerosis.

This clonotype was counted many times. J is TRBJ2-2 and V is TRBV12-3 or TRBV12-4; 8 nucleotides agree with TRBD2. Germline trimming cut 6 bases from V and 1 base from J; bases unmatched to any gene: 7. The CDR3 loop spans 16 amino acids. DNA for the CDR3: TGTGCCAGCAGAGAAACGGGGGGGAAGAACACCGGGGAGCTGTTTTTT. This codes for CASRETGGKNTGELFF.

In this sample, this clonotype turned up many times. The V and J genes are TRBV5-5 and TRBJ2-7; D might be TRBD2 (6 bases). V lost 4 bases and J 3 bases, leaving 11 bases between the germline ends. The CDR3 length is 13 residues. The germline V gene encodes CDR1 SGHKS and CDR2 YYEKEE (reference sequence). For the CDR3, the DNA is TGTGCCAGCAGCATGGGACTTCGCTACGAGCAGTACTTC. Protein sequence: CASSMGLRYEQYF.

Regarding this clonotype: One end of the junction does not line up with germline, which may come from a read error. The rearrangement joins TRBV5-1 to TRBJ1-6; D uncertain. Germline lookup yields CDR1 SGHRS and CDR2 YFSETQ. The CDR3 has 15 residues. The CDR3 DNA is TGCGCCAGCAGCCTCCTGGACGGTATTAATTCAACCCTCAACTTT. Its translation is CASSLLDGINSTLNF.

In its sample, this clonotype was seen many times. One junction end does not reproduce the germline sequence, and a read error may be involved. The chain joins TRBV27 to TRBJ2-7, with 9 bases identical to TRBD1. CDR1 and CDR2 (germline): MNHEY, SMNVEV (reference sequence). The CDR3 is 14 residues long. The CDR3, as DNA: TGTACCAGCAGAGACCGGGACAGGGTCCACGAGCAGTACTTC. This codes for CTSRDRDRVHEQYF.

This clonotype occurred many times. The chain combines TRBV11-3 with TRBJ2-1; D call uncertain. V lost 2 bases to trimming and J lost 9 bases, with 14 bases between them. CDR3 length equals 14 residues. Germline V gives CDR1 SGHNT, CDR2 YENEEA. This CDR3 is CASSLSPLAGEQFF. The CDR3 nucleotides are TGTGCCAGCAGCTTATCCCCCCTTGCCGGTGAGCAGTTCTTC. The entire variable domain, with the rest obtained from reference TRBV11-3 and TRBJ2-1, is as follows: EAGVVQSPRYKIIEKKQPVAFWCNPISGHNTLYWYLQNLGQGPELLIRYENEEAVDDSQLPKDRFSAERLKGVDSTLKIQPAELGDSAVYLCASSLSPLAGEQFFGPGTRLTVL.

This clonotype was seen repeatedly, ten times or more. Written as DNA, the CDR3 is TGCGCCAGCAGCTTACGGACAGGGGGCCACTCCTACGAGCAGTACTTC. Translating it yields CASSLRTGGHSYEQYF. This rearrangement joins TRBV5-1 to TRBJ2-7; 11 bases are shared with TRBD1. V was clipped by 2 bases and J by 0 bases; unmatched bases: 4. This CDR3 region has 16 residues. The V gene's germline CDR1 is SGHRS and CDR2 YFSETQ.

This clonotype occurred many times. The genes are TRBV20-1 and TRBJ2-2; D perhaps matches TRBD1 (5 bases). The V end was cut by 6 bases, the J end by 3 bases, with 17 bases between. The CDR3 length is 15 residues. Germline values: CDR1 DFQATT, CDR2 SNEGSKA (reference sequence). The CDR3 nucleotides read TGCAGTGCCCAAGTTCATGGGGCGGACACCGGGGAGCTGTTTTTT. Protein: CSAQVHGADTGELFF.

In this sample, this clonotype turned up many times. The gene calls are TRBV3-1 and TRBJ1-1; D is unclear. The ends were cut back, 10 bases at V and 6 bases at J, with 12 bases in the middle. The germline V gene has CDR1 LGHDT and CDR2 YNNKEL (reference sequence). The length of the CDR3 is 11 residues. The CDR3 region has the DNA TGTGCCATCCGAGAGGGAGCTGAAGCTTTCTTT. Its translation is CAIREGAEAFF.

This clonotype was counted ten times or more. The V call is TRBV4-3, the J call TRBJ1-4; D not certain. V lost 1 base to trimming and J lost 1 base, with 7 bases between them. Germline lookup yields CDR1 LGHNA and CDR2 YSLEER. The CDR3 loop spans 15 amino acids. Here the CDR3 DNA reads TGCGCCAGCAGCCAAGTGGGAGGAACTAATGAAAAACTGTTTTTT. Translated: CASSQVGGTNEKLFF.

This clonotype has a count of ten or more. The CDR3 region is CASTGQGADYTQYF. The CDR3 nucleotides read TGTGCCAGCACTGGACAGGGGGCGGATTATACGCAGTATTTT. The chain recombines TRBV7-9 with TRBJ2-3; 11 bases are a match to TRBD1. Germline V CDR1 and CDR2: SEHNR, FQNEAQ (reference sequence). The CDR3 is 14 amino acids. The trim removed 7 bases at V and 7 bases at J, leaving 7 bases unmatched.

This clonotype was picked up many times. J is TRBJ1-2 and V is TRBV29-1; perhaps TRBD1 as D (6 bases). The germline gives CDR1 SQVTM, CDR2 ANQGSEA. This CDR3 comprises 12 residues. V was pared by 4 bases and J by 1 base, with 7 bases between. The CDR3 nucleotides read TGCAGCGTTGTGGACAGTAACTATGGCTACACCTTC. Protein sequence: CSVVDSNYGYTF.

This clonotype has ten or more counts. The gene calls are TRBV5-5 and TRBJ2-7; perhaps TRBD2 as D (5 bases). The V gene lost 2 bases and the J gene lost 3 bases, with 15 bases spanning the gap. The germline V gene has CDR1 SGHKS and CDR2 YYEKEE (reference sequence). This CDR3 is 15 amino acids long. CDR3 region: CASSLLRGPDYEQYF. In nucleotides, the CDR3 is TGTGCCAGCAGCTTACTACGAGGGCCCGACTACGAGCAGTACTTC.

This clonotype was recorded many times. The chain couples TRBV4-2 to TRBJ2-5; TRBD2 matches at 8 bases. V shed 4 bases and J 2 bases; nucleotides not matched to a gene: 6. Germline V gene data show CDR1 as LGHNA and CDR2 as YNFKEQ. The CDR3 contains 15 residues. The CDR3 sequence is CASSLMTGGQETQYF. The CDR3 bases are TGTGCCAGCAGCCTTATGACGGGGGGGCAAGAGACCCAGTACTTC.

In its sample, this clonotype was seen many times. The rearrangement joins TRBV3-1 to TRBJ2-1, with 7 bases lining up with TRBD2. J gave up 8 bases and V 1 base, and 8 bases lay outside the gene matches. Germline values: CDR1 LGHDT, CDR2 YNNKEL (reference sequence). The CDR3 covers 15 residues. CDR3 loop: CASSQGGRSPYEQFF. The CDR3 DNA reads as TGTGCCAGCAGCCAAGGCGGGAGAAGTCCCTATGAGCAGTTCTTC.

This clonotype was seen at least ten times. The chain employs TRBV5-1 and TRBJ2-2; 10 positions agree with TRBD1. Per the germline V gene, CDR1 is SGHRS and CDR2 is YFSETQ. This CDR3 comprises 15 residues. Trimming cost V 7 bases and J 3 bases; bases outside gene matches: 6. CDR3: CASHTGTGDTGELFF. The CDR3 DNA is TGCGCCAGCCATACCGGGACAGGGGACACCGGGGAGCTGTTTTTT. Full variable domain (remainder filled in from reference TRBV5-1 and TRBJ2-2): KAGVTQTPRYLIKTRGQQVTLSCSPISGHRSVSWYQQTPGQGLQFLFEYFSETQRNKGNFPGRFSGRQFSNSRSEMNVSTLELGDSALYLCASHTGTGDTGELFFGEGSRLTVL.

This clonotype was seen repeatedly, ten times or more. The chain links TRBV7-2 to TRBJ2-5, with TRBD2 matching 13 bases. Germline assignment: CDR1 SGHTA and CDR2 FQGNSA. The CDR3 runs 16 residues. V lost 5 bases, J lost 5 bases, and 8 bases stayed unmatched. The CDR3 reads CASSAGLAGVRETQYF. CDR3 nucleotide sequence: TGTGCCAGCAGCGCTGGACTAGCGGGGGTTCGGGAGACCCAGTACTTC.

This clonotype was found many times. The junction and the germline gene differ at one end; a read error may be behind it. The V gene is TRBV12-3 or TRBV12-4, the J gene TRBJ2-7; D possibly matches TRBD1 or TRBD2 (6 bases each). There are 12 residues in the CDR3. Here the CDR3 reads CASSRGVWGPSF. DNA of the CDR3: TGTGCCAGCAGTAGGGGGGTTTGGGGGCCCTCTTTC.

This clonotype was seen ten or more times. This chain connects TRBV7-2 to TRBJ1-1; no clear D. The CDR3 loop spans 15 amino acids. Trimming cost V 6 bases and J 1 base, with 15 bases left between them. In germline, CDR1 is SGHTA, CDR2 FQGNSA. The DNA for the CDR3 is TGTGCCAGCAGTCGAGGCCCGGTCAGGAACACTGAAGCTTTCTTT. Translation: CASSRGPVRNTEAFF.